The 20 T cell receptor beta chains in this list originate from one sample, sequenced in a study of blood T cells in healthy people across ages. The authors ran a second PCR of roughly 7 to 11 cycles using a sample-barcoded 5' primer and a J-beta primer mix. TCRdb used MiXCR to reprocess the 5' RACE reads, holding one entry per CDR3 protein. The table records 1.5 million to 2 million distinct CDR3 sequences, 28% of them present only once. Material for sequencing was blood. These receptors were obtained from a woman in her 30s in good health.

This clonotype occurred many times. The V and J genes are TRBV6-6 and TRBJ2-7; D is possibly TRBD2 (7 bases). The CDR3 is 14 residues long. V was cut by 6 bases and J by 7 bases, with 19 bases left in between. From germline, CDR1 is MNHNY and CDR2 SVGAGI (reference sequence). In nucleotides, the CDR3 is TGTGCCAGCAGGCCGCAGGGGAGGGGCAATGAGCAGTACTTC. This translates into CASRPQGRGNEQYF.

This clonotype was counted once. This chain connects TRBV6-1 to TRBJ1-5; D is possibly TRBD1 (6 bases). Trimming shortened V by 6 bases and J by 2 bases, and 14 bases separated the two germline ends. The CDR3 has 15 amino acids. Germline V gene data show CDR1 as MNHNS and CDR2 as SASEGT. CDR3 sequence reads: CASRLRGGGNQPQHF. The DNA of the CDR3 is TGTGCCAGCAGATTGAGGGGGGGGGGCAATCAGCCCCAGCATTTT.

The sample holds many counts of this clonotype. V and J are TRBV7-2 and TRBJ2-6; 9 nucleotides agree with TRBD1. V gave up 3 bases and J gave up 2 bases; unmatched junction bases: 8. CDR3 size: 18 residues. Germline-derived CDR1 and CDR2 are SGHTA and FQGNSA. CDR3: CASSFLTGGWTGANVLTF. As DNA, the CDR3 is TGTGCCAGCAGCTTTCTGACAGGGGGGTGGACTGGGGCCAACGTCCTGACTTTC.

This clonotype has ten or more counts. V is TRBV7-2 and J is TRBJ2-7; 9 positions match TRBD2. Germline CDR1 SGHTA, CDR2 FQGNSA. The CDR3 has 16 amino acids. V lost 4 bases and J lost 3; bases outside the gene matches: 10. The CDR3 nucleotides read TGTGCCAGCAGCTCTAGGGGCGGGAGGGCCAACTACGAGCAGTACTTC. Translation gives CASSSRGGRANYEQYF.

This chain links TRBV10-3 with TRBJ2-5; TRBD1 aligns across 7 bases. There are 11 residues in the CDR3. Germline CDR1 reads ENHRY; CDR2 reads SYGVKD. V shed 11 bases, J shed 4 bases, and the junction held 4 bases outside the gene matches. This CDR3 is CAASGGETQYF. CDR3 nucleotides: TGTGCCGCCTCAGGGGGAGAGACCCAGTACTTC.

Many counts were recorded for this clonotype. The chain couples TRBV6-1 to TRBJ1-6, with 9 bases matching TRBD1. Germline V CDR1 and CDR2: MNHNS, SASEGT. J was trimmed by 6 bases and V by 6 bases; bases with no gene match: 0. The CDR3 has 13 residues. CDR3 nucleotide sequence: TGTGCCAGCAGGACAGGGGGTAATTCACCCCTCCACTTT. As protein: CASRTGGNSPLHF.

This clonotype was recorded a few times. The chain couples TRBV7-9 to TRBJ2-1, with no clear D. Trimming took off 6 bases at V and 3 bases at J, with 15 bases between the two ends. CDR3 length: 15 residues. Germline V gene sequence: CDR1 SEHNR, CDR2 FQNEAQ (reference sequence). The CDR3 region has the DNA TGTGCCAGCAGGCCCCGACTGGGATACTACAATGAGCAGTTCTTC. Translation: CASRPRLGYYNEQFF.

This clonotype was seen more than once but under ten times. The rearrangement links TRBV20-1 to TRBJ1-2, with 12 bases matching TRBD1. J lost 8 bases, V lost 6 bases, and 10 bases had no gene match. The germline CDR1 and CDR2 sequences are DFQATT and SNEGSKA (reference sequence). The length of the CDR3 is 14 residues. CDR3 sequence (DNA): TGCAGTGCCAGCTTAGGGACAGGGGGCTTCGGCTACACCTTC. Its translation is CSASLGTGGFGYTF.

The chain carries TRBV20-1 and TRBJ1-5; possible D gene TRBD1, 6 bases. This CDR3 has 13 amino acids. Germline CDR1 DFQATT, CDR2 SNEGSKA (reference sequence). V was clipped by 6 bases and J by 5 bases, with 14 bases between them. CDR3 nucleotides: TGCAGTGCATCACAGGGTAACCATCAGCCCCAGCATTTT. Residues: CSASQGNHQPQHF.

This clonotype has at least ten counts. The chain employs TRBV6-1 and TRBJ2-1; 11 nucleotides align to TRBD2. CDR3 length: 14 residues. J gave up 11 bases and V 6 bases, and 9 bases lay outside the gene matches. Germline V gene data show CDR1 as MNHNS and CDR2 as SASEGT. The CDR3: CASRPTSGELQQFF. The CDR3 coding sequence is TGTGCCAGCAGGCCGACTAGCGGGGAGCTGCAGCAGTTCTTC.

This clonotype occurred a few times. This chain connects TRBV29-1 to TRBJ2-2; 12 bases agree with TRBD2. Germline-derived CDR1 and CDR2 are SQVTM and ANQGSEA. V was clipped by 6 bases and J by 5 bases; unmatched bases: 4. There are 14 residues in the CDR3. The CDR3 region has the DNA TGCAGCGTCGCTAGCGGGGGGGCTACCGGGGAGCTGTTTTTT. Its translation is CSVASGGATGELFF.

This clonotype has just a few counts. The V call is TRBV5-5, the J call TRBJ2-5, with 8 bases matching TRBD2. The CDR3 is 16 residues long. Germline loops: CDR1 SGHKS, CDR2 YYEKEE (reference sequence). The V gene end was trimmed by 4 bases and the J gene end by 5 bases; junction bases not matched to a gene: 13. CDR3 bases: TGTGCCAGCAGCATGCCGGCCGGAGCGGGAGTGGAGACCCAGTACTTC. Translation gives CASSMPAGAGVETQYF.

This clonotype was observed at least ten times. One junction end disagrees with the germline gene, perhaps due to a read error. The chain carries TRBV6-1 and TRBJ2-1, with 8 bases fitting TRBD2. Per the germline V gene, CDR1 is MNHNS and CDR2 is SASEGT. This CDR3 is built from 14 residues. CDR3 DNA: TGTGCCAGCAGGGAAGCGGGGGAGAACAATGAGCAGTTCTTC. Its protein is CASREAGENNEQFF.

J is TRBJ2-1 and V is TRBV6-1, with 7 nucleotides matching TRBD2. The CDR3 covers 16 residues. Trimming took 2 bases from V and 6 from J; bases not matched to a gene: 10. CDR1 and CDR2 (germline): MNHNS, SASEGT. DNA of the CDR3: TGTGCCAGCAGTGAAAACCCAGCGGGGCCCCTCAATGAGCAGTTCTTC. Translation gives CASSENPAGPLNEQFF.

V is TRBV27 and J is TRBJ2-1; 7 nucleotides agree with TRBD2. The CDR3 sequence is 13 residues long. Germline CDR1 reads MNHEY; CDR2 reads SMNVEV (reference sequence). Losses at the gene ends were 8 bases for V and 10 bases for J; bases not matched to a gene: 11. This CDR3 reads CASASGDAYEQFF. CDR3 nucleotides: TGTGCCAGCGCCAGCGGGGATGCCTACGAGCAGTTCTTC.

The chain carries TRBV29-1 and TRBJ2-2, with D perhaps matching TRBD1 or TRBD2 (5 bases each). Deletions cut 5 bases from V and 7 bases from J, with 11 bases between. CDR1 is SQVTM and CDR2 is ANQGSEA in the germline V gene. There are 12 residues in the CDR3. The DNA for the CDR3 is TGCAGCGTTCTCGGGGCGATCGGGGAGCTGTTTTTT. It translates to CSVLGAIGELFF.

This clonotype was picked up a small number of times. The gene calls are TRBV12-3 or TRBV12-4 and TRBJ2-7; D is undetermined. This CDR3 contains 12 residues. V was cut by 6 bases and J by 5 bases, with 11 bases left in between. The CDR3 loop reads CASSAQTHEQYF. For the CDR3, the DNA is TGTGCCAGCAGCGCGCAGACACACGAGCAGTACTTC.

This clonotype was counted a few times. The chain employs TRBV9 and TRBJ1-4; D ambiguous. Germline V CDR1 and CDR2: SGDLS, YYNGEE. The V end was cut by 1 base, the J end by 7 bases, with 14 bases between. The CDR3 totals 15 residues. The CDR3 bases are TGTGCCAGCAGCGTACGCGCAGGAGGGTCTGAAAAACTGTTTTTT. Protein sequence: CASSVRAGGSEKLFF.

This clonotype turned up a few times. The genes are TRBV7-2 and TRBJ2-2, with D unclear. Germline V gene data show CDR1 as SGHTA and CDR2 as FQGNSA. V was pared by 5 bases and J by 4 bases, with 8 bases between. The CDR3 length is 13 residues. CDR3 amino acids: CASSPVPTGELFF. The CDR3 region has the DNA TGTGCCAGCAGCCCTGTCCCCACCGGGGAGCTGTTTTTT.

This clonotype was seen ten or more times. J is TRBJ2-5 and V is TRBV29-1, with TRBD1 as a possible D gene (5 bases). Germline V gene data show CDR1 as SQVTM and CDR2 as ANQGSEA. This CDR3 region has 12 residues. V was cut by 6 bases and J by 5 bases, with 13 bases left in between. The CDR3 reads CSVRAVIETQYF. CDR3 nucleotide sequence: TGCAGCGTCAGGGCTGTGATCGAGACCCAGTACTTC.